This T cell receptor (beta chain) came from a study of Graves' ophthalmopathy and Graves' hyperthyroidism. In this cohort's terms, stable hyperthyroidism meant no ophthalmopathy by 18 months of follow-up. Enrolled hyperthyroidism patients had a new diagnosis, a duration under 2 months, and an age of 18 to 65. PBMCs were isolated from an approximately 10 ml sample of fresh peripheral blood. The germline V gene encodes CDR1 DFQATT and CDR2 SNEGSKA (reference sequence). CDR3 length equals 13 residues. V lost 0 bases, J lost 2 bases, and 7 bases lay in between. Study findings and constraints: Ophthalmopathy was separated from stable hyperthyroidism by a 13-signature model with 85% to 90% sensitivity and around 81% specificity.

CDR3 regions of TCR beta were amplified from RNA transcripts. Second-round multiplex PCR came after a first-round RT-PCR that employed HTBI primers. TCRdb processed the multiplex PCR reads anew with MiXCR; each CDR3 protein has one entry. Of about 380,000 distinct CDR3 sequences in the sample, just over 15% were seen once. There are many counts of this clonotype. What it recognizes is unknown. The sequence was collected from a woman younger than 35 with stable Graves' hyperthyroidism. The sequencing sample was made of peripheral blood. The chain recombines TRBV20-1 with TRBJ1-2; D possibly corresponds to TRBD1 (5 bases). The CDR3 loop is CSAREAGNYGYTF. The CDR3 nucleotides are TGCAGTGCTAGAGAAGCAGGGAACTATGGCTACACCTTC.